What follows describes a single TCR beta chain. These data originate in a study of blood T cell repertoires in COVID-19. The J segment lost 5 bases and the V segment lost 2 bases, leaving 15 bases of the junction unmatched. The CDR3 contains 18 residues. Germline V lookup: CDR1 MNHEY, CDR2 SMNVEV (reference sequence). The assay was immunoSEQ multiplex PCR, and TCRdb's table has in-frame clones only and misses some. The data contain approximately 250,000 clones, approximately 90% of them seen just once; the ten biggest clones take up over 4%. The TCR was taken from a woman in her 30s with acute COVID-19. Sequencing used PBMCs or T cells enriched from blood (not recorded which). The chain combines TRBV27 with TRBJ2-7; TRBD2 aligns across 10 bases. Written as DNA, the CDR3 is TGTGCCAGCAGTTTAAGAGGGCTAGCGGGAGCAAATCTACACGAGCAGTACTTC. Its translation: CASSLRGLAGANLHEQYF.